This TCR beta chain was documented in a study of control samples from healthy donors and cancer patients. The CDR3 is made up of 16 amino acids. V shed 0 bases, J shed 3 bases, and the junction held 2 bases outside the gene matches. The germline V gene encodes CDR1 MDHEN and CDR2 SYDVKM. TCRdb's copy holds only in-frame clones and misses some; the assay was immunoSEQ multiplex PCR. The sample lists under 450,000 clones, more than 80% occurring once. The J gene is TRBJ2-7, the V gene TRBV28; 13 bases line up with TRBD2. Sequences were obtained from PBMCs. The receptor was isolated from a man in his forties with head and neck cancer. In nucleotides, the CDR3 is TGTGCCAGCAGTTTATGGGGGACTAGCGGGATCTACGAGCAGTACTTC. Translation gives CASSLWGTSGIYEQYF.